These 19 T cell receptor beta chains were sequenced from one sample in a study of T cell responses to AZD1222 COVID-19 vaccine. Sequenced by immunoSEQ multiplex PCR; TCRdb stores in-frame clones only, minus some. The sample consists of tens of thousands of clones, about 90% of them appearing once. The sequenced sample was peripheral blood, obtained on day 0 of AZD1222 vaccination. These receptors were collected from an adult in good health.

The chain uses TRBV11-2 and TRBJ2-4; D possibly corresponds to TRBD2 (6 bases). V was shortened by 5 bases and J by 5 bases, with 19 bases between the two germline ends. The CDR3 loop spans 16 amino acids. Germline V gene data show CDR1 as SGHAT and CDR2 as FQNNGV. This CDR3 is CASSPRGSGRQNIQYF. In DNA form, the CDR3 reads TGTGCCAGCAGCCCCCGTGGCTCCGGGAGACAAAACATTCAGTACTTC.

J is TRBJ2-7 and V is TRBV18, with D possibly matching TRBD2 (5 bases). Germline V gene data show CDR1 as KGHSH and CDR2 as LQKENI. Trimming pared 4 bases from V and 2 bases from J, leaving 9 bases between. The CDR3 covers 13 residues. CDR3 bases: TGTGCCAGCTCACAGGACTCCACCTACGAGCAGTACTTC. Translated, it gives CASSQDSTYEQYF.

The genes are TRBV6-5 and TRBJ2-2; 8 bases fit TRBD2. CDR1 MNHEY and CDR2 SVGAGI come from the germline V gene. CDR3 length: 15 amino acids. V lost 8 bases to trimming and J lost 5 bases; unmatched junction nucleotides: 10. As DNA, the CDR3 is TGTGCCAGCGGAACGAGCGGGAGAAGTACCGGGGAGCTGTTTTTT. Protein: CASGTSGRSTGELFF.

The chain recombines TRBV5-1 with TRBJ2-1; 13 bases agree with TRBD2. The trim removed 4 bases at V and 10 bases at J, leaving 5 bases unmatched. The length of the CDR3 is 14 residues. CDR1 is SGHRS, CDR2 YFSETQ, per germline. The CDR3 spells CASSGGLAGDEQFF. DNA for the CDR3: TGCGCCAGCAGCGGTGGACTAGCGGGGGACGAGCAGTTCTTC.

This clone appeared a single time. This sequence joins TRBV29-1 and TRBJ1-2, with 8 nucleotides matching TRBD1. The CDR3 sequence is 13 residues long. The V and J ends lost 4 bases and 6 bases, in that order; junction bases with no gene match: 7. Germline V gene data show CDR1 as SQVTM and CDR2 as ANQGSEA. This CDR3 reads CSVGERTGNGYTF. The CDR3 DNA reads as TGCAGCGTTGGGGAACGGACAGGGAATGGCTACACCTTC.

The J gene is TRBJ2-1, the V gene TRBV18; 9 positions match TRBD2. Germline V lookup: CDR1 KGHSH, CDR2 LQKENI. CDR3 length: 16 amino acids. J lost 6 bases, V lost 2 bases, and 8 bases had no gene match. Here the CDR3 DNA reads TGTGCCAGCTCACCAAATTTAGCGGGAGTTGGCAATGAGCAGTTCTTC. Translating gives CASSPNLAGVGNEQFF.

This rearrangement joins TRBV7-6 to TRBJ2-5; TRBD1 matches at 8 bases. CDR3 size: 16 residues. V was pared by 4 bases and J by 0 bases, with 7 bases of the junction left unmatched. Germline assignment: CDR1 SGHVS and CDR2 FNYEAQ. The CDR3 is CASSSQTGANQETQYF. The CDR3 DNA reads TGTGCCAGCAGCTCCCAGACAGGGGCCAACCAAGAGACCCAGTACTTC.

On this clone: The junction and the germline gene differ at one end; a read error may be behind it. The chain uses TRBV5-5 and TRBJ1-3, with D perhaps TRBD1 (5 bases). Looked up from germline, CDR1 is SGHKS and CDR2 is YYEKEE (reference sequence). The CDR3 sequence is 16 residues long. The CDR3 protein is CASSLAGAGSGNTIYF. In nucleotides, the CDR3 is TGTGCCAGCAGCTTGGCCGGGGCAGGCTCTGGGAACACCATATATTTT.

This clone was counted a single time. The chain combines TRBV4-2 with TRBJ2-7; tentatively, D is TRBD1 (6 bases). There are 18 residues in the CDR3. The V gene's germline CDR1 is LGHNA and CDR2 YNFKEQ. V was clipped by 1 base and J by 0 bases, with 19 bases between them. The CDR3 DNA follows: TGTGCCAGCAGCCAAGCCCAGGAAGACAGGACGTACTCCTACGAGCAGTACTTC. This translates into CASSQAQEDRTYSYEQYF.

The J gene is TRBJ2-3, the V gene TRBV6-5, with D hard to call. CDR3 size: 12 residues. Germline values: CDR1 MNHEY, CDR2 SVGAGI. Trimming removed 6 bases from V and 4 bases from J, with 8 bases in between. The CDR3 reads CASRGDADTQYF. The CDR3 DNA reads as TGTGCCAGCAGAGGAGATGCAGATACGCAGTATTTT.

This clone was recorded once. The chain combines TRBV3-1 (or the pseudogene TRBV3-2) with TRBJ2-6; D ambiguous. Germline V gene sequence: CDR1 LGHDT, CDR2 YNNKEL (reference sequence). V was cut by 5 bases and J by 0 bases, with 5 bases left in between. The CDR3 runs to 14 residues. CDR3 residues: CASSTSSGANVLTF. The CDR3 DNA follows: TGTGCCAGCAGCACAAGCTCTGGGGCCAACGTCCTGACTTTC.

Judged by abundance, this clone is medium-sized. The V gene is TRBV4-1, the J gene TRBJ2-5; TRBD2 agrees at 15 bases. V gave up 4 bases and J gave up 4 bases; unmatched junction bases: 4. The germline gives CDR1 MGHRA, CDR2 YSYEKL. The CDR3 runs 16 residues. The CDR3 DNA reads as TGCGCCAGCAGCCTCAGGGGACTAGCGGGAGGAGAGACCCAGTACTTC. Amino acids: CASSLRGLAGGETQYF.

The chain carries TRBV6-5 and TRBJ2-1; 7 bases line up with TRBD2. The ends lost 8 bases at V and 3 bases at J; junction bases unmatched: 4. Germline V lookup: CDR1 MNHEY, CDR2 SVGAGI. This CDR3 comprises 13 residues. In nucleotides, the CDR3 is TGTGCCAGCGGGGGGGTAATCTACAATGAGCAGTTCTTC. It codes for CASGGVIYNEQFF.

J is TRBJ2-7 and V is TRBV5-4, with 12 bases lining up with TRBD2. The germline V gene has CDR1 SGHNT and CDR2 YYREEE (reference sequence). The CDR3 is 15 amino acids. Germline trimming cut 4 bases from V and 3 bases from J; bases unmatched to any gene: 5. The CDR3 is CASSLTSGRNYEQYF. Written as DNA, the CDR3 is TGTGCCAGCAGCCTTACTAGCGGGAGGAACTACGAGCAGTACTTC. Full variable domain (missing parts from reference TRBV5-4 and TRBJ2-7): ETGVTQSPTHLIKTRGQQVTLRCSSQSGHNTVSWYQQALGQGPQFIFQYYREEENGRGNFPPRFSGLQFPNYSSELNVNALELDDSALYLCASSLTSGRNYEQYFGPGTRLTVT.

This clone was observed a handful of times. The J gene is TRBJ1-1, the V gene TRBV29-1; possible D gene TRBD1, 6 bases. The germline V gene has CDR1 SQVTM and CDR2 ANQGSEA. The V end was cut by 8 bases, the J end by 4 bases, with 11 bases between. This CDR3 comprises 11 residues. The CDR3 sequence is CSHRAGTEAFF. The DNA for the CDR3 is TGCAGCCACAGGGCGGGCACTGAAGCTTTCTTT. The entire variable domain, with the rest obtained from reference TRBV29-1 and TRBJ1-1, is as follows: SAVISQKPSRDICQRGTSLTIQCQVDSQVTMMFWYRQQPGQSLTLIATANQGSEATYESGFVIDKFPISRPNLTFSTLTVSNMSPEDSSIYLCSHRAGTEAFFGQGTRLTVV.

The rearrangement uses TRBV19 and TRBJ2-2, with a weak D call TRBD1 (6 bases). V was pared by 4 bases and J by 0 bases, with 9 bases between. The CDR3 consists of 15 residues. The germline CDR1 and CDR2 sequences are LNHDA and SQIVND (reference sequence). The DNA for the CDR3 is TGTGCCAGTAGTACGACAGGAACGAACACCGGGGAGCTGTTTTTT. Its protein is CASSTTGTNTGELFF.

This clone was seen just once. The chain joins TRBV12-5 to TRBJ2-5; no clear D gene. The V gene lost 0 bases and the J gene lost 1 base, with 6 bases spanning the gap. CDR3 length equals 14 residues. CDR1 and CDR2 from the germline V gene are LGHNT and FRNRAP. The CDR3 DNA reads as TGTGCTAGTGGTTTGGTACGTAGCCAAGAGACCCAGTACTTC. It yields the protein CASGLVRSQETQYF.

V and J are TRBV7-9 and TRBJ2-7, with TRBD2 identical over 12 bases. CDR1 is SEHNR, CDR2 FQNEAQ, per germline (reference sequence). This CDR3 has 17 residues. J lost 6 bases, V lost 4 bases, and 13 bases had no gene match. This CDR3 is CASSSRTSGTRSSEQYF. The DNA of the CDR3 is TGTGCCAGCAGCTCCCGGACTAGCGGGACGCGATCGAGCGAGCAGTACTTC.

In this sample, this clone is large. V usage is TRBV24-1 and J usage is TRBJ2-5; tentative D call: TRBD2 (6 bases). V was trimmed by 5 bases and J by 0 bases, leaving 18 bases between them. The CDR3 loop spans 17 amino acids. Germline-derived CDR1 and CDR2 are KGHDR and SFDVKD. CDR3 nucleotides: TGTGCCACCAGTGCTGGGCGGGACGGGGCGTACCAAGAGACCCAGTACTTC. Amino acid sequence: CATSAGRDGAYQETQYF.